Below, 10 T cell receptor beta chains from the same sample are listed, as sequenced in a study of shared clonotypes between healthy human individuals. Generated by immunoSEQ multiplex PCR, the TCRdb table keeps only in-frame clones and is missing some. In the table there are around 2.5 million clones, 90% to 95% of which are singletons. The sequenced sample was naive CD4+ T cells from PBMCs. Described subset: CD45RA+ positively selected. These receptors were collected from a man between 18 and 29 years old in good health. Some clones in this sample may be carry-over from other donors' samples.

Concerning this clone: A junction end diverges from the germline sequence, so it may reflect a read error. The chain joins TRBV7-7 to TRBJ1-1; D is unresolved. There are 8 residues in the CDR3. CDR1 is SSHAT and CDR2 is FNYEAQ in the germline V gene (reference sequence). CDR3 nucleotide sequence: TGTGCCGGCATCGCGGTAGGCTTT. This encodes CAGIAVGF.

Written as DNA, the CDR3 is TGTGCCAGCCTTTACAGGGGCTACGAGCAGTACTTC. Amino acids: CASLYRGYEQYF. The V and J genes are TRBV2 and TRBJ2-7; the match to TRBD1 covers 7 bases. The germline V gene has CDR1 SNHLY and CDR2 FYNNEI. This CDR3 is built from 12 residues. After removal of 8 bases from V and 3 bases from J, the junction contained 4 bases not matched to a gene.

The rearrangement uses TRBV9 and TRBJ2-7, with D maybe TRBD2 (6 bases). The CDR3 loop spans 14 amino acids. Trimming shortened V by 0 bases and J by 4 bases, and 11 bases separated the two germline ends. Germline V CDR1 and CDR2: SGDLS, YYNGEE. The CDR3, as DNA: TGTGCCAGCAGCGTAGCCGCGGGGATTTACGAGCAGTACTTC. It codes for CASSVAAGIYEQYF.

Turning to this clone: This specimen includes other DNA sequences encoding the same CDR3. The chain joins TRBV11-2 to TRBJ1-2, with D hard to call. V was clipped by 3 bases and J by 3 bases, with 11 bases between them. In germline, CDR1 is SGHAT, CDR2 FQNNGV. The CDR3 consists of 14 residues. CDR3 amino acids: CASSLGPGYYGYTF. CDR3 nucleotides: TGTGCCAGCAGCTTGGGCCCTGGATACTATGGCTACACCTTC.

The chain links TRBV6-5 to TRBJ2-1, with 8 nucleotides matching TRBD1. This CDR3 is 13 amino acids long. V shed 5 bases and J 4 bases; nucleotides not matched to a gene: 1. The germline CDR1 and CDR2 sequences are MNHEY and SVGAGI. The chain's CDR3 is CASSDRGYNEQFF. The CDR3 coding sequence is TGTGCCAGCAGTGACAGGGGATACAATGAGCAGTTCTTC.

The rearrangement links TRBV5-1 to TRBJ1-4, with TRBD1 matching 10 bases. The CDR3 is 15 amino acids. V shed 4 bases and J 4 bases; nucleotides not matched to a gene: 4. The germline gives CDR1 SGHRS, CDR2 YFSETQ. The chain's CDR3 is CASSPDRGSNEKLFF. The DNA for the CDR3 is TGCGCCAGCAGCCCGGACAGGGGGAGTAATGAAAAACTGTTTTTT.

The chain couples TRBV18 to TRBJ1-4; D remains ambiguous. Looked up from germline, CDR1 is KGHSH and CDR2 is LQKENI. The CDR3 sequence is 12 residues long. The V gene lost 1 base and the J gene lost 8 bases, with 5 bases spanning the gap. The CDR3 DNA is TGTGCCAGCTCACCACAGCGGGAAAAACTGTTTTTT. It translates to CASSPQREKLFF.

The chain joins TRBV4-1 to TRBJ2-1; TRBD2 is a possible D gene (6 bases). V was cut by 1 base and J by 1 base, with 14 bases left in between. The CDR3 contains 17 residues. Looked up from germline, CDR1 is MGHRA and CDR2 is YSYEKL. This CDR3 is CASSQVLGGTSYNEQFF. The CDR3 DNA sequence: TGCGCCAGCAGCCAAGTTTTGGGCGGGACGTCCTACAATGAGCAGTTCTTC.

The chain combines TRBV18 with TRBJ1-2, with unresolved D. Germline V gene data show CDR1 as KGHSH and CDR2 as LQKENI. V gave up 0 bases and J gave up 4 bases, with 6 bases separating them. The CDR3 is 13 amino acids. The CDR3 protein is CASSPPAIYGYTF. CDR3 in DNA: TGTGCCAGCTCACCACCAGCGATCTATGGCTACACCTTC.

V gene TRBV15 combines with J gene TRBJ1-5; 7 nucleotides line up with TRBD1. Germline CDR1 is LNHNV and CDR2 is YYDKDF (reference sequence). V gave up 5 bases and J gave up 3 bases; unmatched junction bases: 7. This CDR3 is built from 15 residues. The CDR3 is CATSLGQNFNQPQHF. For the CDR3, the DNA is TGTGCCACCAGCCTGGGACAGAATTTCAATCAGCCCCAGCATTTT.